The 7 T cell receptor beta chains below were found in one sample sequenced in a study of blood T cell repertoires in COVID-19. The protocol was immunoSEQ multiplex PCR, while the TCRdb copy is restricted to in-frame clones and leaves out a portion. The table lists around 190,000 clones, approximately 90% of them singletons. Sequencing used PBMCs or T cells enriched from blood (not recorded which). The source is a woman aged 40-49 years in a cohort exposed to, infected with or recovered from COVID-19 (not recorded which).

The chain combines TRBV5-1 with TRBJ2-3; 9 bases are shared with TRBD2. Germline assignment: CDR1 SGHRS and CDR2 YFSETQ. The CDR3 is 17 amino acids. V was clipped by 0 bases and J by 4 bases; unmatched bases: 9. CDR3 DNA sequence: TGCGCCAGCAGCTTGGAGGCGGGAGGGCCGGCCGCAGATACGCAGTATTTT. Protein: CASSLEAGGPAADTQYF. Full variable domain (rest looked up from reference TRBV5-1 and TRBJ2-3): KAGVTQTPRYLIKTRGQQVTLSCSPISGHRSVSWYQQTPGQGLQFLFEYFSETQRNKGNFPGRFSGRQFSNSRSEMNVSTLELGDSALYLCASSLEAGGPAADTQYFGPGTRLTVL.

The CDR3 spells CASSPRGALSGELFF. Written as DNA, the CDR3 is TGTGCCAGCAGTCCCCGGGGGGCTCTCTCCGGGGAGCTGTTTTTT. The chain links TRBV27 to TRBJ2-2; the D gene is possibly TRBD2 (7 bases). Germline CDR1 reads MNHEY; CDR2 reads SMNVEV (reference sequence). The V end was cut by 5 bases, the J end by 6 bases, with 16 bases between. The CDR3 loop spans 15 amino acids.

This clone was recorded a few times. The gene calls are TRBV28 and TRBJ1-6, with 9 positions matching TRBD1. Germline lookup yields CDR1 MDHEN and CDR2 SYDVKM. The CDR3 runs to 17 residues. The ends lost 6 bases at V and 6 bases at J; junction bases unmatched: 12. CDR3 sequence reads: CASSGGPPGQGNSPLHF. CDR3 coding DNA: TGTGCCAGCAGCGGGGGGCCACCGGGACAGGGTAATTCACCCCTCCACTTT.

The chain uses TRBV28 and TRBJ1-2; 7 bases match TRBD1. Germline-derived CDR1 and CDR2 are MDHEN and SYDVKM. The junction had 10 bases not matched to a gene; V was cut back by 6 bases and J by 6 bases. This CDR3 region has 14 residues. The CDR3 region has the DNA TGTGCCAGCAGGAGACAGGGTGGGGGTGATGGCTACACCTTC. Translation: CASRRQGGGDGYTF.

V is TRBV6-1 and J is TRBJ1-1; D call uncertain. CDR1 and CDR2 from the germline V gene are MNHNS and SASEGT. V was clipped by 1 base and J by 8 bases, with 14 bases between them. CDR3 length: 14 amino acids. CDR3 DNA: TGTGCCAGCAGTGAAGACCTAATTGCGGCAGAAGCTTTCTTT. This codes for CASSEDLIAAEAFF.

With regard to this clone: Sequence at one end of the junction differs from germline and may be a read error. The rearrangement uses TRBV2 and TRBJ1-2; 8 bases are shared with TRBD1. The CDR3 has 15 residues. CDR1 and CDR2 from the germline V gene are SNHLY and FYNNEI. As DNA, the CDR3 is TGTGCCAGCAGAGAAGGGACAGGAGCTAACTATGGCTACACCTTC. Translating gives CASREGTGANYGYTF.

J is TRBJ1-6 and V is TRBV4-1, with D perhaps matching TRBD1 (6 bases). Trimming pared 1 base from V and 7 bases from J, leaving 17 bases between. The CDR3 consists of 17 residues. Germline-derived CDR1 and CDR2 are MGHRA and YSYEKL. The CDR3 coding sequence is TGCGCCAGCAGCCAAGGGGGGGGGCGACGTGAGAATTCACCCCTCCACTTT. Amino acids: CASSQGGGRRENSPLHF.